Following are 5 T cell receptor beta chains from one sample sequenced in a study of T cell clonality in common variable immunodeficiency. The data were produced by immunoSEQ multiplex PCR, yet TCRdb's version contains in-frame clones alone and is incomplete. Observed are roughly 60,000 clones, no singletons, with the top ten taking about 1.5%. Sample: peripheral blood mononuclear cells. All receptors derive from a person aged 18 to 70 in good health.

This clone was recorded many times. The read ends 3 residues early relative to the CDR3; the germline J gene fills the gap. The V and J genes are TRBV19 and TRBJ2-1; 8 bases are a match to TRBD2. V was clipped by 5 bases and J by 1 base; unmatched bases: 7. The CDR3 has 16 residues. Germline CDR1 is LNHDA and CDR2 is SQIVND (reference sequence). This chain's CDR3 is CASSEFAGGSYNEQFF. The sequenced part of the CDR3 DNA is TGTGCCAGTAGTGAATTCGCGGGAGGTTCCTACAATGAG.

This clone was recorded at least ten times. From the germline J gene comes the end of the CDR3, since the read stops 3 residues before it. J is TRBJ2-1 and V is TRBV7-3; 7 bases line up with TRBD2. This CDR3 is built from 16 residues. With 1 base clipped from V and 4 bases from J, the junction kept 7 bases outside the gene matches. Germline V gives CDR1 SGHTA, CDR2 FQGTGA. The DNA read from the CDR3 is TGTGCCAGCAGCTTAATCGCGACTAGCAGTTACAATGAG. Its translation is CASSLIATSSYNE. The whole CDR3 region reads CASSLIATSSYNEQFF.

Concerning this clone: The CDR3 end is not reached by the read, which stops 3 residues before it; the germline J gene fills it in. The chain couples TRBV19 to TRBJ1-5; 8 bases are a match to TRBD1. This CDR3 comprises 17 residues. Germline lookup yields CDR1 LNHDA and CDR2 SQIVND (reference sequence). The trim removed 7 bases at V and 0 bases at J, leaving 11 bases unmatched. The covered CDR3 bases are TGTGCCAGTATCGTCCCGACAGGGGCCCTTAGCAATCAGCCC. Translation gives CASIVPTGALSNQP. Given in full, the CDR3 is CASIVPTGALSNQPQHF.

This clone has more than one count but fewer than ten. Read data end 3 residues before the CDR3 end; the end is taken from the germline J gene. The rearrangement uses TRBV2 and TRBJ1-5; 8 bases are shared with TRBD1. Germline-derived CDR1 and CDR2 are SNHLY and FYNNEI. Trimming at V came to 7 bases and at J to 2 bases, leaving 4 bases not matched to a gene. This CDR3 is built from 14 residues. The part of the CDR3 DNA that was read is TGTGCCAGCAAACCGGGACAGGGCAATCAGCCC. This encodes CASKPGQGNQP. The entire CDR3 sequence reads CASKPGQGNQPQHF.

This clone was seen many times. The read gets to within 3 residues of the CDR3 end, and the germline J gene fills in the rest. V gene TRBV30 combines with J gene TRBJ2-2; 8 nucleotides line up with TRBD2. Per germline, CDR1 GTSNPN and CDR2 SVGIG (reference sequence). The CDR3 runs 13 residues. After removal of 4 bases from V and 4 bases from J, the junction contained 2 bases not matched to a gene. The sequenced CDR3 bases are TGTGCCTGGAATGGACTAGCCACCGGGGAG. Protein: CAWNGLATGE. In full, the CDR3 is CAWNGLATGELFF.